The T cell receptor beta chain under discussion was sequenced for a study of T cell changes during pregnancy in multiple sclerosis. Libraries were prepared by immunoSEQ multiplex PCR; TCRdb keeps only in-frame clonotypes and omits some of them. This table has under 40,000 clones, about nine tenths appearing once. The origin of this receptor is a female donor with multiple sclerosis, enrolled in a pregnancy study. Here the sequenced sample was CD8+ T cells from peripheral blood mononuclear cells, taken before pregnancy.

The chain's CDR3 is CAITDADRGHNEQFF. The CDR3 nucleotides read TGTGCCATCACCGATGCGGACAGGGGGCACAATGAGCAGTTCTTC. V and J are TRBV10-3 and TRBJ2-1, with 11 bases that match TRBD1. The V gene's germline CDR1 is ENHRY and CDR2 SYGVKD. After removal of 7 bases from V and 5 bases from J, the junction contained 7 bases not matched to a gene. The CDR3 covers 15 residues.